A selection of T cell receptor beta chains follows, all from one sample in a study of blood T cell repertoires in COVID-19. The repertoire was sequenced with immunoSEQ multiplex PCR; TCRdb's copy has only in-frame clones and lacks some. The data contain some 270,000 clones, about 90% of them singletons. Material for sequencing was PBMCs or T cells enriched from blood (not recorded which). Every receptor here comes from a woman in her 30s with acute COVID-19. The CDR3 runs from the conserved cysteine through the conserved F or W. The D gene is left open where the match is weak. Rows give clone size only sometimes, using once, few, many, or a class for an expanded clone.

D gene: -
V gene: TRBV5-1
J gene: TRBJ2-2
clone size: -
CDR3 DNA: TGCGCCAGCAGAAGTGCGGACAGGAACACCGGGGAGCTGTTTTTT
CDR3 protein: CASRSADRNTGELFF

D gene: TRBD1
V gene: TRBV7-9
J gene: TRBJ1-1
clone size: once
CDR3 DNA: TGTGCCAGCAGCTATTCACCGGGACAGACGAACACTGAAGCTTTCTTT
CDR3 protein: CASSYSPGQTNTEAFF

D gene: -
V gene: TRBV27
J gene: TRBJ2-2
clone size: -
CDR3 DNA: TGTGCCAGCAGTTTGTCCGGGGCGAACACCGGGGAGCTGTTTTTT
CDR3 protein: CASSLSGANTGELFF

D gene: -
V gene: TRBV7-8
J gene: TRBJ1-1
clone size: -
CDR3 DNA: TGTGCCAGCAGCTTCGGACTTTATGCCGGAGCTTTCTTT
CDR3 protein: CASSFGLYAGAFF

D gene: TRBD1
V gene: TRBV4-1
J gene: TRBJ1-1
clone size: -
CDR3 DNA: TGCGCCAGCAGCCAAGATATGGTCAGGGGACAGGGGTATACTGAAGCTTTCTTT
CDR3 protein: CASSQDMVRGQGYTEAFF

D gene: -
V gene: TRBV4-2
J gene: TRBJ1-1
clone size: -
CDR3 DNA: TGTGCCAGCAGCCCGCTCGGGGGGGGCACTACTGAAGCTTTCTTT
CDR3 protein: CASSPLGGGTTEAFF

D gene: TRBD2
V gene: TRBV7-3
J gene: TRBJ2-1
clone size: -
CDR3 DNA: TGTGCCAGCAGCTTAGAAATAGGACTAGCGTCGATCAATGAGCAGTTCTTC
CDR3 protein: CASSLEIGLASINEQFF

D gene: -
V gene: TRBV28
J gene: TRBJ2-3
clone size: -
CDR3 DNA: TGTGCCAGCAGTCCCTGGGACTTAACCGCGGGAGATACGCAGTATTTT
CDR3 protein: CASSPWDLTAGDTQYF

D gene: -
V gene: TRBV30
J gene: TRBJ2-1
clone size: -
CDR3 DNA: TGTGCCTGGAGTACTCTCGAGAGCTCCTACAATGAGCAGTTCTTC
CDR3 protein: CAWSTLESSYNEQFF

D gene: -
V gene: TRBV28
J gene: TRBJ1-5
clone size: few
CDR3 DNA: TGTGCCAGCAGTTTAATGAGGCTCAGGGGTCAGCCCCAGCATTTT
CDR3 protein: CASSLMRLRGQPQHF

D gene: -
V gene: TRBV28
J gene: TRBJ1-1
clone size: -
CDR3 DNA: TGTGCCAGCAGTTCGGCGGGAGGTGGGGACACTGAAGCTTTCTTT
CDR3 protein: CASSSAGGGDTEAFF

D gene: -
V gene: TRBV7-2
J gene: TRBJ2-1
clone size: -
CDR3 DNA: TGTGCCAGCGCTAGTGGGAGGTTTACCTACAATGAGCAGTTCTTC
CDR3 protein: CASASGRFTYNEQFF

D gene: TRBD2
V gene: TRBV29-1
J gene: TRBJ2-1
clone size: -
CDR3 DNA: TGCAGCGCTGAAAGGGCTAGCGGGACCCCCGATGAGCAGTTCTTC
CDR3 protein: CSAERASGTPDEQFF

D gene: -
V gene: TRBV15
J gene: TRBJ1-3
clone size: -
CDR3 DNA: TGTGCCACCAGCAGAGATCATGGGCTTGGAAACACCATATATTTT
CDR3 protein: CATSRDHGLGNTIYF

D gene: TRBD1
V gene: TRBV11-1
J gene: TRBJ2-5
clone size: -
CDR3 DNA: TGTGCCAGCAGCTCTAGCTTCGACAGGGGAGGCGAGACCCAGTACTTC
CDR3 protein: CASSSSFDRGGETQYF

D gene: -
V gene: TRBV7-2
J gene: TRBJ2-7
clone size: once
CDR3 DNA: TGTGCCAGCAGCTCATACAGCTCCTACGAGCAGTACTTC
CDR3 protein: CASSSYSSYEQYF